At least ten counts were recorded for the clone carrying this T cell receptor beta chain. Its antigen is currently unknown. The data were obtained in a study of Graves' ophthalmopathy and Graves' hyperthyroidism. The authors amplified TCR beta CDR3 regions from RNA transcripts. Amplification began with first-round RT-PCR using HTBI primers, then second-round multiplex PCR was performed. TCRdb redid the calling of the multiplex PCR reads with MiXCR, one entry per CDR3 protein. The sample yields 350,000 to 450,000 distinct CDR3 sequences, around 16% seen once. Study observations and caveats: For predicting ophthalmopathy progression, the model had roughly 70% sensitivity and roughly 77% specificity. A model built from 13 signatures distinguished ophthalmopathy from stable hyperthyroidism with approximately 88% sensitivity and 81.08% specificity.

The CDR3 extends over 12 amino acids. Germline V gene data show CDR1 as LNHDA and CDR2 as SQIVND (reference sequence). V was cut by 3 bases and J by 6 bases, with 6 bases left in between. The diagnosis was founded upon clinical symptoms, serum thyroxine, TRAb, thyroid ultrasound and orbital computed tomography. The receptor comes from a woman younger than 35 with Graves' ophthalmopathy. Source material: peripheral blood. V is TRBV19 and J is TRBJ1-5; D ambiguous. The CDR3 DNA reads TGTGCCAGTAGTATGGGTTTTCAGCCCCAGCATTTT. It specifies CASSMGFQPQHF.